The 19 T cell receptor beta chains below all came from one sample that was sequenced in a study of response to subunit inactivated influenza vaccine. MiXCR, applied by TCRdb to the RT-PCR reads, yields one record per CDR3 protein. This table has about 480,000 distinct CDR3 sequences, roughly 27% appearing once. The specimen was CD4+ T cells sorted from PBMCs, collected 4 to 6 days after vaccination. The receptor set was obtained from a middle-aged man who received an inactivated influenza vaccine.

There are many counts of this clonotype. This rearrangement joins TRBV12-3 or TRBV12-4 to TRBJ1-2; 11 bases map to TRBD1. With 3 bases clipped from V and 8 bases from J, the junction kept 8 bases outside the gene matches. The CDR3 spans 15 residues. CDR3 amino acids: CASSLVGQGAGGYTF. CDR3 coding DNA: TGTGCCAGCAGTTTGGTTGGACAGGGGGCAGGCGGCTACACCTTC.

The chain joins TRBV18 to TRBJ2-2; D possibly corresponds to TRBD2 (5 bases). The CDR3 has 15 residues. The V gene's germline CDR1 is KGHSH and CDR2 LQKENI. V was clipped by 0 bases and J by 5 bases, with 10 bases between them. In DNA, the CDR3 is TGTGCCAGCTCACCACCCAGCGGACCGACCGGGGAGCTGTTTTTT. Translation: CASSPPSGPTGELFF.

This clonotype has only a few counts. In nucleotides, the CDR3 is TGTGCCAGCAGCTCGGGACCCTACACTGAAGCTTTCTTT. Residues: CASSSGPYTEAFF. The chain has TRBV7-2 and TRBJ1-1; a possible D gene is TRBD1 (5 bases). V lost 4 bases, J lost 3 bases, and 9 bases lay in between. The V gene's germline CDR1 is SGHTA and CDR2 FQGNSA. This CDR3 is built from 13 residues. Full variable domain (missing parts from reference TRBV7-2 and TRBJ1-1): GAGVSQSPSNKVTEKGKDVELRCDPISGHTALYWYRQSLGQGLEFLIYFQGNSAPDKSGLPSDRFSAERTGGSVSTLTIQRTQQEDSAVYLCASSSGPYTEAFFGQGTRLTVV.

This clonotype was seen only a few times. The J gene is TRBJ2-2, the V gene TRBV5-1; a possible D gene is TRBD2 (6 bases). The germline V gene has CDR1 SGHRS and CDR2 YFSETQ. V lost 4 bases and J lost 0, with 13 bases in between. The CDR3 extends over 16 amino acids. Written as DNA, the CDR3 is TGCGCCAGCAGCCCGTCCGGACTAACGAACACCGGGGAGCTGTTTTTT. Encoded protein: CASSPSGLTNTGELFF.

This clonotype was seen a handful of times. The CDR3 region is CATSKGQGAFNEQFF. CDR3 nucleotide sequence: TGTGCCACCAGCAAGGGACAGGGGGCGTTCAATGAGCAGTTCTTC. V usage is TRBV15 and J usage is TRBJ2-1, with TRBD1 matching 12 bases. Trimming took 4 bases from V and 6 from J; bases not matched to a gene: 4. The CDR3 loop spans 15 amino acids. Germline V gene lookup returns CDR1 LNHNV and CDR2 YYDKDF (reference sequence).

The rearrangement joins TRBV7-9 to TRBJ2-5; D may be TRBD2 (6 bases). Germline V gene lookup returns CDR1 SEHNR and CDR2 FQNEAQ (reference sequence). The CDR3 loop spans 13 amino acids. V gave up 1 base and J gave up 7 bases, with 10 bases separating them. The CDR3 nucleotides are TGTGCCAGCAGCTTAGTGGACGGGGGGACCCAGTACTTC. Its translation is CASSLVDGGTQYF.

This rearrangement joins TRBV5-5 to TRBJ2-1; 7 nucleotides line up with TRBD2. This CDR3 spans 14 amino acids. CDR1 and CDR2 from the germline V gene are SGHKS and YYEKEE (reference sequence). J gave up 7 bases and V 1 base, and 5 bases lay outside the gene matches. The CDR3 sequence: CASSLLGGNNEQFF. The CDR3 DNA reads TGTGCCAGCAGCTTGTTGGGGGGGAATAATGAGCAGTTCTTC.

The chain joins TRBV3-1 to TRBJ2-2, with 9 nucleotides matching TRBD1. Germline V gives CDR1 LGHDT, CDR2 YNNKEL (reference sequence). V was clipped by 7 bases and J by 5 bases; unmatched bases: 2. The CDR3 consists of 13 residues. The CDR3: CASIQGATGELFF. CDR3 DNA: TGTGCCAGCATACAGGGGGCAACCGGGGAGCTGTTTTTT.

This clonotype was counted only a few times. This chain uses TRBV20-1 with TRBJ2-1; no clear D. CDR1 DFQATT and CDR2 SNEGSKA come from the germline V gene (reference sequence). Trimming removed 3 bases from V and 5 bases from J, with 8 bases in between. The CDR3 contains 12 residues. The CDR3, as DNA: TGCAGTGCTAGCTCCAATGACAATGAGCAGTTCTTC. Translation gives CSASSNDNEQFF.

In its sample, this clonotype was seen a few times. V gene TRBV20-1 combines with J gene TRBJ2-1; TRBD1 might be the D (5 bases). Germline V gene lookup returns CDR1 DFQATT and CDR2 SNEGSKA (reference sequence). This CDR3 has 13 residues. V was pared by 1 base and J by 6 bases, with 10 bases between. CDR3 residues: CSARGGGGNEQFF. CDR3 in DNA: TGCAGTGCTAGAGGGGGCGGCGGCAATGAGCAGTTCTTC.

This clonotype appeared many times. The chain joins TRBV4-2 to TRBJ2-1; 7 bases agree with TRBD2. V dropped 4 bases and J dropped 3; count of bases not matched to a gene: 6. Germline V gene sequence: CDR1 LGHNA, CDR2 YNFKEQ. This CDR3 region has 15 residues. This CDR3 is CASSRRLADYNEQFF. DNA for the CDR3: TGTGCCAGCAGCCGTCGACTAGCAGACTACAATGAGCAGTTCTTC.

This chain joins TRBV5-1 and TRBJ2-1, with D perhaps matching TRBD1 (5 bases). The germline V gene encodes CDR1 SGHRS and CDR2 YFSETQ. This CDR3 comprises 15 residues. Trimming took 4 bases from V and 9 from J, leaving 20 bases between them. In DNA, the CDR3 is TGCGCCAGCAGCCTTGACAGTCGGAACGGTGGTGAGCAGTTCTTC. It is translated as CASSLDSRNGGEQFF.

This clonotype appeared a few times. The rearrangement joins TRBV4-2 to TRBJ2-5, with 9 bases lining up with TRBD2. The germline gives CDR1 LGHNA, CDR2 YNFKEQ. This CDR3 has 15 residues. The V and J ends lost 4 bases and 4 bases, in that order; junction bases with no gene match: 7. The CDR3 DNA reads as TGTGCCAGCAGCCGCCCGGGACTAGCTCCAGAGACCCAGTACTTC. Residues: CASSRPGLAPETQYF.

CDR3: CASRIRNIQYF. The CDR3 coding sequence is TGTGCCAGCCGGATCCGGAACATTCAGTACTTC. The gene calls are TRBV6-5 and TRBJ2-4, with D uncertain. This CDR3 is 11 amino acids long. The V end was cut by 8 bases, the J end by 7 bases, with 9 bases between. In germline, CDR1 is MNHEY, CDR2 SVGAGI.

The rearrangement joins TRBV12-3 or TRBV12-4 to TRBJ2-5; D not certain. V lost 3 bases, J lost 4 bases, and 12 bases lay in between. The CDR3 spans 14 residues. CDR3 sequence: CASSFSIGRETQYF. The CDR3 DNA follows: TGTGCCAGCAGTTTTTCCATTGGGCGAGAGACCCAGTACTTC.

V and J are TRBV11-1 and TRBJ2-6; 9 bases match TRBD1. J lost 1 base, V lost 5 bases, and 9 bases had no gene match. Germline lookup yields CDR1 SGHAT and CDR2 FQDESV (reference sequence). This CDR3 contains 18 residues. The CDR3 DNA reads TGTGCCAGCAGCAAAGGGGACAGGGTGGTGTCTGGGGCCAACGTCCTGACTTTC. This translates into CASSKGDRVVSGANVLTF. Based on the CDR3 plus reference TRBV11-1 and TRBJ2-6, the full variable domain is EAEVAQSPRYKITEKSQAVAFWCDPISGHATLYWYRQILGQGPELLVQFQDESVVDDSQLPKDRFSAERLKGVDSTLKIQPAELGDSAMYLCASSKGDRVVSGANVLTFGAGSRLTVL.

This clonotype was seen a few times. This chain links TRBV12-3 or TRBV12-4 with TRBJ1-4; D perhaps matches TRBD1 (5 bases). Trimming removed 6 bases at V and 8 bases at J, with 19 bases between. The CDR3 runs 15 residues. Here the CDR3 reads CASSVQGSGREKLFF. CDR3 sequence (DNA): TGTGCCAGCAGCGTCCAGGGATCGGGAAGAGAAAAACTGTTTTTT.

The rearrangement joins TRBV12-3 or TRBV12-4 to TRBJ1-5; D gene unclear. This CDR3 is 13 amino acids long. V lost 5 bases and J 6 bases, leaving 11 bases between the germline ends. The CDR3 region has the DNA TGTGCCAGCAGTAACGGACTGCGTCAGCCCCAGCATTTT. Translating gives CASSNGLRQPQHF.

V gene TRBV29-1 combines with J gene TRBJ2-5; the D gene is possibly TRBD2 (6 bases). The CDR3 runs to 14 residues. The germline V gene encodes CDR1 SQVTM and CDR2 ANQGSEA. V was pared by 4 bases and J by 4 bases, with 16 bases between. CDR3 bases: TGCAGCGTTGGGAGGGGACCCGAGGGAGAGACCCAGTACTTC. As protein: CSVGRGPEGETQYF. The full variable domain, with the rest looked up from reference TRBV29-1 and TRBJ2-5, is SAVISQKPSRDICQRGTSLTIQCQVDSQVTMMFWYRQQPGQSLTLIATANQGSEATYESGFVIDKFPISRPNLTFSTLTVSNMSPEDSSIYLCSVGRGPEGETQYFGPGTRLLVL.